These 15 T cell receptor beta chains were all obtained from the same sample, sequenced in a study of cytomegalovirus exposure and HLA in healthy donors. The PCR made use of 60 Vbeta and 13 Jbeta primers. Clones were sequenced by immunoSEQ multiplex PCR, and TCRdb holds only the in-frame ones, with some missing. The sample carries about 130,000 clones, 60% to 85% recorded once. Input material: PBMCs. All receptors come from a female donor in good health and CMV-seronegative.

The CDR3 DNA reads TGTGCCAGCAGCTTGAATGTTCTAGCGGGGGAAAGCAATGAGCAGTTCTTC. Its protein is CASSLNVLAGESNEQFF. This chain links TRBV5-4 with TRBJ2-1, with 10 bases lining up with TRBD2. J was trimmed by 6 bases and V by 1 base; bases with no gene match: 10. There are 17 residues in the CDR3. Germline assignment: CDR1 SGHNT and CDR2 YYREEE (reference sequence).

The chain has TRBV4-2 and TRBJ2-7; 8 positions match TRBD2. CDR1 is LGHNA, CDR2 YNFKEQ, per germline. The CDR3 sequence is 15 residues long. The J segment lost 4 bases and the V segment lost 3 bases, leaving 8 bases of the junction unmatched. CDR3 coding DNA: TGTGCCAGCAGCCAGCAAGCGGGAGCGTGGTACGAGCAGTACTTC. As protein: CASSQQAGAWYEQYF.

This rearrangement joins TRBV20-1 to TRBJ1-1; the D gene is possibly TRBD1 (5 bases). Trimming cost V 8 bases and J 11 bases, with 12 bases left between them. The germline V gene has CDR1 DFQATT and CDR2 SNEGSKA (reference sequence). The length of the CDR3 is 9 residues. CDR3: CSIRGRAFF. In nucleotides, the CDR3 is TGCAGTATTAGGGGTCGGGCTTTCTTT.

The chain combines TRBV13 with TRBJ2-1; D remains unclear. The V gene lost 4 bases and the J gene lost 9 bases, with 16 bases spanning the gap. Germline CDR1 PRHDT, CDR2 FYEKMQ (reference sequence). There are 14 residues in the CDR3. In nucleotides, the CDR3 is TGTGCCAGCAGCTCAACCTTCAGGTTCAGTGAGCAGTTCTTC. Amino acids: CASSSTFRFSEQFF.

The CDR3 reads CASNGGSFTGELFF. DNA of the CDR3: TGTGCCAGCAACGGCGGGAGCTTCACCGGGGAGCTGTTTTTT. The V and J genes are TRBV27 and TRBJ2-2; 7 nucleotides align to TRBD2. Germline V gene sequence: CDR1 MNHEY, CDR2 SMNVEV (reference sequence). J gave up 4 bases and V 7 bases, and 6 bases lay outside the gene matches. The CDR3 is 14 amino acids.

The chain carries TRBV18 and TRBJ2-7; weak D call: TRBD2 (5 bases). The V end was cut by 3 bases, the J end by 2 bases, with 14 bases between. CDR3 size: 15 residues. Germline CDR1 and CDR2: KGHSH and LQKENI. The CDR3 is CASSPKASRPYEQYF. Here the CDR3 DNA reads TGTGCCAGCTCACCCAAGGCTAGCCGACCCTACGAGCAGTACTTC.

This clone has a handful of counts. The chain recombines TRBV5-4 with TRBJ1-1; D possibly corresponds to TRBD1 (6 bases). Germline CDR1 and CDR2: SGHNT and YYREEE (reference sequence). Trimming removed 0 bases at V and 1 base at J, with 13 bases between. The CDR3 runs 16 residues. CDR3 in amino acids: CASSLEGRGPNTEAFF. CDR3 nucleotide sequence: TGTGCCAGCAGCTTGGAGGGCAGGGGACCGAACACTGAAGCTTTCTTT.

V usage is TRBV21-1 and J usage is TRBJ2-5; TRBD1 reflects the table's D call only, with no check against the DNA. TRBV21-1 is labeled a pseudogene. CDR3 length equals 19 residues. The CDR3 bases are TGTGCCAGCAGCATTGGGACACACCGAAACGGTGGGAACCAAGAGACCCAGTACTTC. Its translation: CASSIGTHRNGGNQETQYF.

The CDR3 region is CASSVESTGELFF. CDR3 in DNA: TGTGCCAGCAGTGTTGAGAGCACCGGGGAGCTGTTTTTT. The genes are TRBV2 and TRBJ2-2; the D is unclear. Germline-derived CDR1 and CDR2 are SNHLY and FYNNEI. The CDR3 has 13 amino acids. V dropped 4 bases and J dropped 4 bases, with 7 bases sitting between them.

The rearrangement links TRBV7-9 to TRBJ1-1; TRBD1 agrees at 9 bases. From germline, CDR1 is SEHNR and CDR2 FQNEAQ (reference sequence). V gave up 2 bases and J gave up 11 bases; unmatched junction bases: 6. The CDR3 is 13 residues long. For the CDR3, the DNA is TGTGCCAGCAGCTTATGGGACAGGGTTGACGCTTTCTTT. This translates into CASSLWDRVDAFF. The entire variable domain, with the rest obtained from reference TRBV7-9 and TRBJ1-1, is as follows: DTGVSQNPRHKITKRGQNVTFRCDPISEHNRLYWYRQTLGQGPEFLTYFQNEAQLEKSRLLSDRFSAERPKGSFSTLEIQRTEQGDSAMYLCASSLWDRVDAFFGQGTRLTVV.

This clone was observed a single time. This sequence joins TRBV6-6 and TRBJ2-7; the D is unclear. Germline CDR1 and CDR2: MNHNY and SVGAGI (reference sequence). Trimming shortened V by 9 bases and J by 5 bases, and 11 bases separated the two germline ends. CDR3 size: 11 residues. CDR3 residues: CASRRVHEQYF. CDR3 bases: TGTGCCAGTAGGAGAGTGCACGAGCAGTACTTC.

CDR3 coding DNA: TGTGCCAGCAGCTTGCTGACAGCCTATAGCAATCAGCCCCAGCATTTT. Translation: CASSLLTAYSNQPQHF. This chain joins TRBV5-8 and TRBJ1-5; weak D call: TRBD1 (5 bases). Germline CDR1 is SGHTS and CDR2 is YDEGEE. The CDR3 contains 16 residues. The V gene lost 1 base and the J gene lost 0 bases, with 11 bases spanning the gap. The whole variable domain, filled in from reference TRBV5-8 and TRBJ1-5, reads EAGVTQSPTHLIKTRGQQATLRCSPISGHTSVYWYQQALGLGLQFLLWYDEGEERNRGNFPPRFSGRQFPNYSSELNVNALELEDSALYLCASSLLTAYSNQPQHFGDGTRLSIL.

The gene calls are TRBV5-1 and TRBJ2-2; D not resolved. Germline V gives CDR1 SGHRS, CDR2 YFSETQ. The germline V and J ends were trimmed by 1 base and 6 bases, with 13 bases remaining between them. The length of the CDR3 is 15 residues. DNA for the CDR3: TGCGCCAGCAGCTTGTTGGTTCGAGGCGCCGGGGAGCTGTTTTTT. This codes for CASSLLVRGAGELFF.

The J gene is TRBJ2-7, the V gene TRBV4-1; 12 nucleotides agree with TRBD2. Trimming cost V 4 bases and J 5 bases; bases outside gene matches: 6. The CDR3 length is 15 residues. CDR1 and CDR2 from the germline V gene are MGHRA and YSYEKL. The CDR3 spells CASSLTSGGNHEQYF. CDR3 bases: TGCGCCAGCAGCCTCACTAGCGGGGGGAACCACGAGCAGTACTTC.

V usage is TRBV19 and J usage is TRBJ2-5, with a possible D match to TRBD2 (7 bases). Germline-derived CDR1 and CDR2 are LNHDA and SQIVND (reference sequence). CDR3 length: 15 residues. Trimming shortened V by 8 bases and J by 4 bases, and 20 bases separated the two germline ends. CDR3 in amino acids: CASRRSRGGLETQYF. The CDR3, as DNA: TGTGCCAGTCGGCGGTCGAGGGGGGGCTTAGAGACCCAGTACTTC.